This TCR beta chain was retrieved from a study of shared clonotypes between healthy human individuals. Germline V gene sequence: CDR1 MDHEN, CDR2 SYDVKM. The CDR3 consists of 15 residues. Unmatched junction bases numbered 10, after V lost 5 bases and J lost 5 bases. Here immunoSEQ multiplex PCR was the method, and the copy in TCRdb shows in-frame clones only, minus some. Of about 1 million clones listed, approximately 72% were seen once; the top ten hold roughly 1.4%. Notes on this clone: Its target is not known.

General study findings and limits: Only blood was sampled, and tissue TCR repertoires likely differ from blood ones.

The receptor was derived from a man younger than 35 in good health. This chain connects TRBV28 to TRBJ2-7; 9 bases are shared with TRBD1. Sequenced sample: memory CD4+ T cells sorted from blood. This sample's subset: CD45RA-negative fraction. This CDR3 reads CASSPSGTGRNEQYF. CDR3 DNA sequence: TGTGCCAGCAGTCCCTCCGGGACAGGGAGGAACGAGCAGTACTTC.